Listed below are T cell receptor beta chains from one sample, sequenced in a study of cytomegalovirus exposure and HLA in healthy donors. Data came from immunoSEQ multiplex PCR; TCRdb stores just in-frame clones and leaves some out. This sample has 150,000 to 200,000 clones; about four fifths occur once, and the top ten carry approximately 7%. The sample consisted of PBMCs. Receptors originate from a woman in her twenties or thirties in good health and CMV-seropositive. The conserved cysteine and the conserved F or W are not part of the CDR3 here. Fields, in order: clone size, V gene, J gene, CDR3 protein. Expanded clones get a size class; other rows say once, few or many, or leave the size out.

>.|TRBV30|TRBJ1-4
AWDRDREGEKLF
>.|TRBV25-1|TRBJ1-1
ASTELMNTEAF
>.|TRBV29-1|TRBJ2-5
SVGTGVVVTQY
>.|TRBV10-2|TRBJ1-4
ASSESTYEKLF
>.|TRBV4-2|TRBJ1-2
ASSQGGDRSNYGYT
>.|TRBV7-6|TRBJ2-5
ASSPGVNQETQY
>.|TRBV11-3|.
ASSLPGSYEQY
>.|TRBV5-6|TRBJ2-3
ASRTSGGASDTQY
>few|TRBV5-6|TRBJ2-7
ASSPRQGNSYEQY
>.|TRBV11-2|TRBJ2-1
ASSTIAGGPLNEQF
>.|TRBV5-6|TRBJ2-2
ASSWGLAGASNTGELF
>.|TRBV6-5|TRBJ2-7
ASSYGTGRGYEQY
>.|TRBV19|TRBJ1-3
ASSIGEGLNTIY
>.|TRBV5-4|TRBJ1-1
ASSRGQGDTEAF
>.|TRBV19|TRBJ1-2
ASSNGQGRGPGYT
>once|TRBV27|.
ASSSKFIQGQGSYEQY
>.|TRBV29-1|TRBJ1-3
SVRSSGNTIY
>.|TRBV18|TRBJ1-1
ASSPRGQGMGNAEAF
>.|TRBV20-1|TRBJ1-2
SAGAPRGYT
>.|TRBV2|TRBJ1-5
ASSEEKAKLNQPQH
>.|TRBV2|TRBJ2-1
ASSADRINEQF
>few|TRBV5-1|TRBJ2-6
ASSPTAAGANVLT
>.|TRBV4-1|TRBJ1-1
ASTYNTGHTEAF
>.|TRBV6-5|TRBJ2-5
ASRGYGGAWETQY
>.|TRBV4-1|TRBJ2-1
ASSQAQKGGNEQF
>.|TRBV30|TRBJ1-2
AWGALGGAAGYGYT
>.|TRBV29-1|TRBJ1-2
SVTYRLNYGYT
>.|TRBV4-3|TRBJ1-4
ASSPDPPTGDRANEKLF
>.|TRBV23-1|TRBJ2-7
ASLSERQY
>.|TRBV4-3|TRBJ2-7
ASSHDGESYEQY
>.|TRBV29-1|TRBJ2-3
SVERGWTDTQY
>.|TRBV4-2|TRBJ1-1
ASSRTGRVNTEAF
>.|TRBV5-8|TRBJ2-5
ASSLRREY
>.|TRBV2|.
ASSDQGAGYEQY
>.|TRBV6-6|TRBJ2-7
ASSYPVWGATYEQY
>.|TRBV11-2|TRBJ2-7
ASSLGGRGLTYEQY
>.|TRBV10-3|TRBJ1-2
AISESGLDSGYT
>.|TRBV7-9|TRBJ2-2
ASSLFTNTGELF
>.|TRBV7-9|TRBJ2-1
ASSFGQGALDEQF
>.|TRBV5-1|TRBJ1-6
ASSLAEGTGVASPLH
>.|TRBV7-9|TRBJ2-1
ASSFPRGSYNEQF
>.|TRBV6-5|TRBJ1-6
ASRPGQGPSSLH
>.|TRBV18|TRBJ2-1
ASSLKGQTIYNEQF
>.|TRBV7-9|TRBJ1-4
ASSSTQGAGEKLF
>once|TRBV4-3|TRBJ1-2
ASSQVMAGDKKGYT
>.|TRBV4-2|TRBJ2-7
ASSQVLAGVYSYEQY
>.|TRBV5-4|TRBJ2-3
ASSSQFSTDTQY
>few|TRBV6-5|TRBJ1-4
ASSTGIVGEKLF
>.|TRBV4-3|TRBJ2-2
ASSPLGGYTGELF
>once|TRBV7-2|TRBJ1-4
ASSLLQGDGEKLF
>.|TRBV9|TRBJ1-3
ASSVGARASSGNTIY